This entry lists 6 T cell receptor beta chains sequenced from one sample in a study of T cell responses to AZD1222 COVID-19 vaccine. Assay used: immunoSEQ multiplex PCR; TCRdb lists only in-frame clones, some missing. The sample contains 120,000 to 150,000 clones, roughly 90% of which appear only once. Sequencing used peripheral blood, obtained 28 days after the second AZD1222 dose. The receptors derive from an adult who received the AZD1222 COVID-19 vaccine.

V and J are TRBV11-1 and TRBJ2-7; D ambiguous. The CDR3 has 14 amino acids. With 4 bases removed from V and 4 bases from J, the gap between germline ends came to 14 bases. Germline CDR1 and CDR2: SGHAT and FQDESV (reference sequence). CDR3 nucleotide sequence: TGTGCCAGCAGCTGGGGTACGGGCCTATACGAGCAGTACTTC. Encoded protein: CASSWGTGLYEQYF.

J is TRBJ2-3 and V is TRBV2; TRBD2 agrees at 9 bases. This CDR3 has 18 residues. The germline CDR1 and CDR2 sequences are SNHLY and FYNNEI. Unmatched junction bases numbered 10, after V lost 1 base and J lost 2 bases. The DNA for the CDR3 is TGTGCCAGCAGTGAAGGGTTAGCGGGAGATCGCTTCACAGATACGCAGTATTTT. Its translation is CASSEGLAGDRFTDTQYF.

This sequence joins TRBV6-5 and TRBJ1-4; D ambiguous. The CDR3 has 15 residues. Trimming took off 6 bases at V and 3 bases at J, with 14 bases between the two ends. The germline V gene encodes CDR1 MNHEY and CDR2 SVGAGI. This chain's CDR3 is CASRTRAGPNEKLFF. The CDR3 nucleotides are TGTGCCAGCAGAACCCGCGCAGGCCCTAATGAAAAACTGTTTTTT.

The chain uses TRBV2 and TRBJ1-5; no definite D call. The germline CDR1 and CDR2 sequences are SNHLY and FYNNEI. V gave up 8 bases and J gave up 4 bases, with 12 bases separating them. The CDR3 length is 13 residues. This CDR3 reads CASDNWRNQPQHF. DNA for the CDR3: TGTGCCAGCGACAACTGGAGGAATCAGCCCCAGCATTTT.

The rearrangement uses TRBV11-2 and TRBJ2-7, with a weak D call TRBD2 (6 bases). CDR1 is SGHAT and CDR2 is FQNNGV in the germline V gene. V gave up 2 bases and J gave up 6 bases, with 14 bases separating them. The CDR3 is 14 residues long. CDR3 loop: CASSLTPMGGEQYF. In nucleotides, the CDR3 is TGTGCCAGCAGCTTAACCCCAATGGGGGGCGAGCAGTACTTC.

This chain connects TRBV7-9 to TRBJ1-3; D remains unclear. With 3 bases removed from V and 3 bases from J, the gap between germline ends came to 3 bases. CDR1 is SEHNR and CDR2 is FQNEAQ in the germline V gene (reference sequence). This CDR3 has 12 residues. The CDR3 is CASSFLGNTIYF. CDR3 nucleotides: TGTGCCAGCAGCTTCCTTGGAAACACCATATATTTT.